This T cell receptor (beta chain) was recovered during a study of blood T cell repertoires in COVID-19. V lost 7 bases and J lost 10, with 15 bases in between. Germline loops: CDR1 SGHKS, CDR2 YYEKEE (reference sequence). The CDR3 extends over 13 amino acids. Profiling relied on immunoSEQ multiplex PCR, and the TCRdb table lists in-frame clones only, not all of them. The top ten clones hold more than 6% of a sample with 200,000 to 300,000 clones, around four fifths of them seen once. This clone was observed a few times. Sequencing used peripheral blood. This chain connects TRBV5-5 to TRBJ1-6; no reliable D call. The receptor was isolated from a woman aged 60-75 years with active or convalescent COVID-19. The CDR3: CASADPSGSPLHF. CDR3 bases: TGTGCCAGCGCAGATCCCTCGGGGTCACCCCTCCACTTT.